Listed below are T cell receptor beta chains from one sample, sequenced in a study of T cell responses to AZD1222 COVID-19 vaccine. Assay used: immunoSEQ multiplex PCR; TCRdb lists only in-frame clones, some missing. The sample yields about 100,000 clones, less than 95% seen once. The sample in question was peripheral blood, obtained on day 0 of AZD1222 vaccination. Receptors were obtained from an adult in good health. Both conserved end residues are part of each CDR3. D genes are given only for firm matches. Clone sizes are given selectively: once, few, many, or a class where the clone is expanded.

V gene: TRBV5-1
clone size: -
J gene: TRBJ1-1
D gene: -
CDR3 DNA: TGCGCCAGCAGCCCGCTCCTTATGAACACTGAAGCTTTCTTT
CDR3 protein: CASSPLLMNTEAFF

V gene: TRBV7-3
clone size: -
J gene: TRBJ2-5
D gene: -
CDR3 DNA: TGTGCCAGCAGCTTGGGCAACCAAGAGACCCAGTACTTC
CDR3 protein: CASSLGNQETQYF

V gene: TRBV5-5
clone size: -
J gene: TRBJ2-1
D gene: TRBD1
CDR3 DNA: TGTGCCAGCACCGTGGGACAGGGATCCTACAATGAGCAGTTCTTC
CDR3 protein: CASTVGQGSYNEQFF

V gene: TRBV5-5
clone size: -
J gene: TRBJ1-6
D gene: TRBD1
CDR3 DNA: TGTGCCAGCAGCCAAGTAAGGACAGGCGATAATTCACCCCTCCACTTT
CDR3 protein: CASSQVRTGDNSPLHF

V gene: TRBV7-9
clone size: -
J gene: TRBJ1-3
D gene: -
CDR3 DNA: TGTGCCAGCAGCCGCTCAGGGGAGTACGGAAACACCATATATTTT
CDR3 protein: CASSRSGEYGNTIYF

V gene: TRBV7-9
clone size: -
J gene: TRBJ1-4
D gene: TRBD1
CDR3 DNA: TGTGCCAGCAGCTTTACAGGGGGGAATGAAAAACTGTTTTTT
CDR3 protein: CASSFTGGNEKLFF

V gene: TRBV20-1
clone size: -
J gene: TRBJ1-1
D gene: -
CDR3 DNA: TGCAGTGCTAGTAATAAGGGGAGGGCCACTGAAGCTTTCTTT
CDR3 protein: CSASNKGRATEAFF

V gene: TRBV24-1
clone size: -
J gene: TRBJ1-4
D gene: -
CDR3 DNA: TGTGCCACCAGTGAGCCCAGGGGTTCGGGTGAAAAACTGTTTTTT
CDR3 protein: CATSEPRGSGEKLFF

V gene: TRBV7-2
clone size: -
J gene: TRBJ1-1
D gene: -
CDR3 DNA: TGTGCCAGCAGCTCCAGCAGGGGCACTGAAGCTTTCTTT
CDR3 protein: CASSSSRGTEAFF

V gene: TRBV5-5
clone size: -
J gene: TRBJ2-1
D gene: -
CDR3 DNA: TGTGCCAGCAGCTTGGGGCGGTTAAAGGCGGGGCCCTCCTACAATGAGCAGTTCTTC
CDR3 protein: CASSLGRLKAGPSYNEQFF

V gene: TRBV5-8
clone size: -
J gene: TRBJ2-1
D gene: TRBD2
CDR3 DNA: TGTGCCAGCAGCTTGGGACTAGCGGGGCATAATGAGCAGTTCTTC
CDR3 protein: CASSLGLAGHNEQFF

V gene: TRBV19
clone size: once
J gene: TRBJ2-5
D gene: -
CDR3 DNA: TGTGCCAGTAGTGCCAGGACAAAAGAGACCCAGTACTTC
CDR3 protein: CASSARTKETQYF

V gene: TRBV10-3
clone size: -
J gene: TRBJ2-2
D gene: TRBD1
CDR3 DNA: TGTGCCATCAGCCAATCGAAATTACAGGGGGCGCAAACCGGGGAGCTGTTTTTT
CDR3 protein: CAISQSKLQGAQTGELFF

V gene: TRBV19
clone size: -
J gene: TRBJ2-7
D gene: -
CDR3 DNA: TGTGCCAGTAGCCCCACAGGGTTTCCCTACGAGCAGTACTTC
CDR3 protein: CASSPTGFPYEQYF

V gene: TRBV11-1
clone size: -
J gene: TRBJ2-3
D gene: -
CDR3 DNA: TGTGCCAGCAGCTTAGATCCTTCCACCGATACGCAGTATTTT
CDR3 protein: CASSLDPSTDTQYF

V gene: TRBV27
clone size: -
J gene: TRBJ1-1
D gene: -
CDR3 DNA: TGTGCCAGCAGTTTACGGGGTTCCAACACTGAAGCTTTCTTT
CDR3 protein: CASSLRGSNTEAFF

V gene: TRBV28
clone size: -
J gene: TRBJ2-3
D gene: -
CDR3 DNA: TGTGCCAGCCTAAAGACAGAAAGCACAGATACGCAGTATTTT
CDR3 protein: CASLKTESTDTQYF

V gene: TRBV27
clone size: -
J gene: TRBJ2-7
D gene: -
CDR3 DNA: TGTGCCAGCAGTTCTACAGGATTGTACGAGCAGTACTTC
CDR3 protein: CASSSTGLYEQYF

V gene: TRBV12-3/TRBV12-4
clone size: -
J gene: TRBJ1-1
D gene: -
CDR3 DNA: TGTGCCAGCAGTTGGGACGGAACTGAAGCTTTCTTT
CDR3 protein: CASSWDGTEAFF

V gene: TRBV27
clone size: few
J gene: TRBJ1-1
D gene: -
CDR3 DNA: TGTGCCACCTCGGGTTTAATGAACACTGAAGCTTTCTTT
CDR3 protein: CATSGLMNTEAFF

V gene: TRBV5-4
clone size: -
J gene: TRBJ1-5
D gene: -
CDR3 DNA: TGTGCCAGCAGCTCCACTCCCGGGAGCAATCAGCCCCAGCATTTT
CDR3 protein: CASSSTPGSNQPQHF

V gene: TRBV27
clone size: -
J gene: TRBJ2-3
D gene: -
CDR3 DNA: TGTGCCAGCAGTCCTGACGGGGAGGATACGCAGTATTTT
CDR3 protein: CASSPDGEDTQYF

V gene: TRBV18
clone size: -
J gene: TRBJ2-5
D gene: TRBD2
CDR3 DNA: TGTGCCAGCTCGCAGGGGACTAGCGGATACCAAGAGACCCAGTACTTC
CDR3 protein: CASSQGTSGYQETQYF

V gene: TRBV27
clone size: once
J gene: TRBJ2-7
D gene: -
CDR3 DNA: TGTGCCAGCAGTGCCCGAGGGGGCTACGAGCAGTACTTC
CDR3 protein: CASSARGGYEQYF

V gene: TRBV12-3/TRBV12-4
clone size: -
J gene: TRBJ1-1
D gene: -
CDR3 DNA: TGTGCCACCACAACGGGGCTGAACACTGAAGCTTTCTTT
CDR3 protein: CATTTGLNTEAFF

V gene: TRBV19
clone size: -
J gene: TRBJ2-7
D gene: TRBD1
CDR3 DNA: TGTGCCAGTAGTATTCGAGGACAGGGGGTACTCTCCTACGAGCAGTACTTC
CDR3 protein: CASSIRGQGVLSYEQYF

V gene: TRBV5-1
clone size: -
J gene: TRBJ2-7
D gene: -
CDR3 DNA: TGCGCCAGCCGTGCCTTAGCCGAGCAGTACTTC
CDR3 protein: CASRALAEQYF

V gene: TRBV7-9
clone size: once
J gene: TRBJ1-1
D gene: -
CDR3 DNA: TGTGCCAGCAGCTTAATGTCGGGGGCTGGTTTCTTT
CDR3 protein: CASSLMSGAGFF

V gene: TRBV19
clone size: -
J gene: TRBJ1-4
D gene: -
CDR3 DNA: TGTGCCAGTAGTATCCGAAGGGGTAGGAATGAAAAACTGTTTTTT
CDR3 protein: CASSIRRGRNEKLFF

V gene: TRBV5-4
clone size: -
J gene: TRBJ1-6
D gene: TRBD1
CDR3 DNA: TGTGCCAGCAGTACGACAGGGGGTAATTCACCCCTCCACTTT
CDR3 protein: CASSTTGGNSPLHF

V gene: TRBV9
clone size: -
J gene: TRBJ2-7
D gene: -
CDR3 DNA: TGTGCCAGCAGCGTCCACCGGGACTCCGAGCAGTACTTC
CDR3 protein: CASSVHRDSEQYF

V gene: TRBV5-4
clone size: -
J gene: TRBJ1-1
D gene: TRBD1
CDR3 DNA: TGTGCCAGCAGCCCCCAGGGGGAGACTGAAGCTTTCTTT
CDR3 protein: CASSPQGETEAFF

V gene: TRBV7-8
clone size: -
J gene: TRBJ2-7
D gene: -
CDR3 DNA: TGTGCCAGCAGCTTGTTAGGGTACGAGCAGTACTTC
CDR3 protein: CASSLLGYEQYF

V gene: TRBV18
clone size: -
J gene: TRBJ1-2
D gene: -
CDR3 DNA: TGTGCCAGCTCGCCTACCGACGGGCCGTTGGGCGGCTACACCTTC
CDR3 protein: CASSPTDGPLGGYTF

V gene: TRBV6-6
clone size: -
J gene: TRBJ1-5
D gene: -
CDR3 DNA: TGTGCCAGCAGTCAGGGTCAAGGCCAGCCCCAGCATTTT
CDR3 protein: CASSQGQGQPQHF

V gene: TRBV2
clone size: -
J gene: TRBJ2-3
D gene: TRBD2
CDR3 DNA: TGTGCCAGCAGTGTGGCTAGCGGGGGCCTACTAGATACGCAGTATTTT
CDR3 protein: CASSVASGGLLDTQYF

V gene: TRBV20-1
clone size: once
J gene: TRBJ2-7
D gene: -
CDR3 DNA: TGCAGTGCTAGTGAACCATCTCCCGGGACTCACGAAAATTGGGAGCAGTACTTC
CDR3 protein: CSASEPSPGTHENWEQYF

V gene: TRBV12-3/TRBV12-4
clone size: -
J gene: TRBJ2-2
D gene: -
CDR3 DNA: TGTGCCAGCAGTTTACACGGCGGGGAGCTGTTTTTT
CDR3 protein: CASSLHGGELFF

V gene: TRBV19
clone size: -
J gene: TRBJ1-4
D gene: -
CDR3 DNA: TGTGCCAGTACTGAGGGTCCTAATGAAAAACTGTTTTTT
CDR3 protein: CASTEGPNEKLFF

V gene: TRBV28
clone size: -
J gene: TRBJ2-3
D gene: TRBD1
CDR3 DNA: TGTGCCAGCGCCTTGGACAGGCAGGAACCTAGCACAGATACGCAGTATTTT
CDR3 protein: CASALDRQEPSTDTQYF

V gene: TRBV19
clone size: once
J gene: TRBJ1-2
D gene: -
CDR3 DNA: TGTGCCACTTCCCGAATTAACTATGGCTACACCTTC
CDR3 protein: CATSRINYGYTF

V gene: TRBV30
clone size: -
J gene: TRBJ1-6
D gene: -
CDR3 DNA: TGTGCCTGGACCGGGACCGTCAATTCACCCCTCCACTTT
CDR3 protein: CAWTGTVNSPLHF